Following are 29 T cell receptor beta chains from one sample sequenced in a study of T cell responses to AZD1222 COVID-19 vaccine. Sequencing used immunoSEQ multiplex PCR; TCRdb keeps in-frame clones, though not all of them. The data contain 90,000 to 100,000 clones, about nine tenths of them seen just once; the ten biggest clones take up roughly 15%. The sequences come from peripheral blood, collected 28 days after the second AZD1222 dose. All receptors derive from an adult who received the AZD1222 COVID-19 vaccine.

The chain carries TRBV5-1 and TRBJ2-2; D is perhaps TRBD1 or TRBD2 (5 bases each). Germline V CDR1 and CDR2: SGHRS, YFSETQ. This CDR3 is built from 16 residues. V was shortened by 4 bases and J by 1 base, with 14 bases between the two germline ends. The CDR3 DNA reads as TGCGCCAGCAGCCCGCTCTCTGGGGGGAACACCGGGGAGCTGTTTTTT. The encoded protein is CASSPLSGGNTGELFF.

The V and J genes are TRBV15 and TRBJ2-2; D remains unclear. The CDR3 consists of 12 residues. CDR1 LNHNV and CDR2 YYDKDF come from the germline V gene (reference sequence). Trimming took 3 bases from V and 3 from J, leaving 2 bases between them. The CDR3 loop is CATSSYTGELFF. CDR3 sequence (DNA): TGTGCCACCAGCAGCTACACCGGGGAGCTGTTTTTT. The full variable domain, rest sourced from reference TRBV15 and TRBJ2-2, is DAMVIQNPRYQVTQFGKPVTLSCSQTLNHNVMYWYQQKSSQAPKLLFHYYDKDFNNEADTPDNFQSRRPNTSFCFLDIRSPGLGDTAMYLCATSSYTGELFFGEGSRLTVL.

CDR3 amino acids: CASSLLTGASNSPLHF. Here the CDR3 DNA reads TGTGCCAGCAGTTTACTGACAGGAGCTTCTAATTCACCCCTCCACTTT. This rearrangement joins TRBV28 to TRBJ1-6; maybe TRBD1 (6 bases). The CDR3 has 16 amino acids. V lost 2 bases and J 6 bases, leaving 14 bases between the germline ends. Germline lookup yields CDR1 MDHEN and CDR2 SYDVKM.

The gene calls are TRBV11-1 and TRBJ2-7; 8 bases are a match to TRBD1. Germline trimming cut 3 bases from V and 4 bases from J; bases unmatched to any gene: 11. Germline V gene lookup returns CDR1 SGHAT and CDR2 FQDESV (reference sequence). This CDR3 contains 16 residues. The CDR3 reads CASSFGGTGTTYEQYF. DNA for the CDR3: TGTGCCAGCAGCTTTGGTGGGACAGGAACAACTTACGAGCAGTACTTC.

J is TRBJ1-5 and V is TRBV6-2 or TRBV6-3, with TRBD1 as a possible D gene (5 bases). V lost 7 bases, J lost 2 bases, and 18 bases lay in between. CDR3 length: 16 residues. Germline CDR1 MNHEY, CDR2 SVGEGT. The CDR3 is CASTPAFRGGNQPQHF. CDR3 nucleotides: TGTGCCAGCACCCCAGCTTTCCGGGGCGGCAATCAGCCCCAGCATTTT.

The chain recombines TRBV5-8 with TRBJ1-2, with TRBD1 identical over 8 bases. The length of the CDR3 is 16 residues. CDR1 and CDR2 (germline): SGHTS, YDEGEE. V was clipped by 5 bases and J by 5 bases; unmatched bases: 14. CDR3 DNA: TGTGCCAGCAGTCCGGGCGGGACAGGTTTTCCTTATGGCTACACCTTC. Its protein product is CASSPGGTGFPYGYTF.

This clone is categorized as medium-sized. The rearrangement links TRBV29-1 to TRBJ1-2; D unresolved. This CDR3 has 11 residues. V shed 5 bases and J shed 3 bases, with 7 bases lying between them. Germline V CDR1 and CDR2: SQVTM, ANQGSEA. CDR3 bases: TGCAGCGTTAACATGGACTATGGCTACACCTTC. This sequence encodes CSVNMDYGYTF.

This clone was seen just once. The chain recombines TRBV18 with TRBJ1-2, with D maybe TRBD1 (5 bases). Trimming cost V 4 bases and J 4 bases, with 10 bases left between them. The CDR3 contains 13 residues. Germline V gene sequence: CDR1 KGHSH, CDR2 LQKENI. The CDR3 protein is CASSLRDVYGYTF. CDR3 sequence (DNA): TGTGCCAGCTCACTCAGGGACGTCTATGGCTACACCTTC.

The chain uses TRBV28 and TRBJ1-5; no definite D call. This CDR3 has 15 residues. Germline V gives CDR1 MDHEN, CDR2 SYDVKM. Trimming removed 9 bases from V and 4 bases from J, with 19 bases in between. Here the CDR3 reads CASFENLGINQPQHF. The CDR3, as DNA: TGTGCCAGTTTTGAAAATTTGGGCATTAATCAGCCCCAGCATTTT. Full variable domain (missing parts from reference TRBV28 and TRBJ1-5): DVKVTQSSRYLVKRTGEKVFLECVQDMDHENMFWYRQDPGLGLRLIYFSYDVKMKEKGDIPEGYSVSREKKERFSLILESASTNQTSMYLCASFENLGINQPQHFGDGTRLSIL.

The rearrangement uses TRBV9 and TRBJ2-2; TRBD1 is a possible D gene (5 bases). The germline gives CDR1 SGDLS, CDR2 YYNGEE. The CDR3 sequence is 15 residues long. The V end lost 2 bases, the J end lost 1 base, and 9 bases lay between the germline ends. The DNA for the CDR3 is TGTGCCAGCAGCGTCCAGGACATGAACACCGGGGAGCTGTTTTTT. It encodes CASSVQDMNTGELFF.

The rearrangement links TRBV5-4 to TRBJ2-1; D is undetermined. Looked up from germline, CDR1 is SGHNT and CDR2 is YYREEE (reference sequence). The ends were cut back, 0 bases at V and 3 bases at J, with 7 bases in the middle. CDR3 size: 14 residues. The CDR3 DNA reads as TGTGCCAGCAGCTTGGGGTTGGGCTACAATGAGCAGTTCTTC. It encodes CASSLGLGYNEQFF. The complete variable domain, with remaining parts taken from reference TRBV5-4 and TRBJ2-1, reads ETGVTQSPTHLIKTRGQQVTLRCSSQSGHNTVSWYQQALGQGPQFIFQYYREEENGRGNFPPRFSGLQFPNYSSELNVNALELDDSALYLCASSLGLGYNEQFFGPGTRLTVL.

A single count supports this clone. The chain uses TRBV20-1 and TRBJ2-7; TRBD2 agrees at 9 bases. Germline V CDR1 and CDR2: DFQATT, SNEGSKA (reference sequence). The CDR3 extends over 14 amino acids. V shed 3 bases, J shed 0 bases, and the junction held 3 bases outside the gene matches. CDR3 nucleotides: TGCAGTGCTAGTGGCGGGAGGGCCTCCTACGAGCAGTACTTC. Amino acids: CSASGGRASYEQYF.

V is TRBV9 and J is TRBJ1-1, with D possibly matching TRBD1 (6 bases). The CDR3 loop spans 13 amino acids. V was pared by 4 bases and J by 4 bases, with 11 bases between. Germline loops: CDR1 SGDLS, CDR2 YYNGEE. This CDR3 reads CASSLRGGTEAFF. The CDR3 nucleotides are TGTGCCAGCAGCCTAAGGGGGGGCACTGAAGCTTTCTTT. Variable domain in full (rest from reference TRBV9 and TRBJ1-1): DSGVTQTPKHLITATGQRVTLRCSPRSGDLSVYWYQQSLDQGLQFLIQYYNGEERAKGNILERFSAQQFPDLHSELNLSSLELGDSALYFCASSLRGGTEAFFGQGTRLTVV.

The chain uses TRBV18 and TRBJ2-7; 8 nucleotides match TRBD1. The CDR3 is 18 residues long. Germline V lookup: CDR1 KGHSH, CDR2 LQKENI. The V segment lost 4 bases and the J segment 1 base; nucleotides outside the gene matches: 15. CDR3 in DNA: TGTGCCAGCTCACGAAAAGCCTACCAGGACAGGGCGTCCTACGAGCAGTACTTC. Amino acids: CASSRKAYQDRASYEQYF.

This clone was seen just once. The genes are TRBV28 and TRBJ2-7, with TRBD2 identical over 7 bases. Losses at the gene ends were 6 bases for V and 3 bases for J; bases not matched to a gene: 8. The CDR3 has 14 residues. Germline CDR1 MDHEN, CDR2 SYDVKM. CDR3 loop: CASRRPGLNYEQYF. CDR3 coding DNA: TGTGCCAGCAGGCGGCCGGGACTAAACTACGAGCAGTACTTC.

The chain has TRBV7-8 and TRBJ2-5; D uncertain. The CDR3 is made up of 13 amino acids. Trimming pared 0 bases from V and 4 bases from J, leaving 6 bases between. CDR1 SGHVS and CDR2 FQNEAQ come from the germline V gene. CDR3 in amino acids: CASSLASGETQYF. As DNA, the CDR3 is TGTGCCAGCAGCTTAGCGTCAGGAGAGACCCAGTACTTC.

V gene TRBV11-3 combines with J gene TRBJ1-2; D is unclear. The CDR3 covers 14 residues. The V gene's germline CDR1 is SGHNT and CDR2 YENEEA. The V gene lost 0 bases and the J gene lost 8 bases, with 13 bases spanning the gap. The CDR3 coding sequence is TGTGCCAGCAGCTTAGATGGCGTGGGCACGGGCTACACCTTC. The encoded protein is CASSLDGVGTGYTF.

The chain couples TRBV2 to TRBJ2-7, with 7 nucleotides matching TRBD2. Germline V gives CDR1 SNHLY, CDR2 FYNNEI. This CDR3 comprises 15 residues. V lost 3 bases and J lost 3; bases outside the gene matches: 8. CDR3 in DNA: TGTGCCAGCAGTGATATAGCGGGTTCATTCTACGAGCAGTACTTC. It encodes CASSDIAGSFYEQYF.

The chain has TRBV27 and TRBJ1-4, with D maybe TRBD1 (5 bases). Trimming removed 1 base from V and 4 bases from J, with 10 bases in between. The germline CDR1 and CDR2 sequences are MNHEY and SMNVEV (reference sequence). This CDR3 has 15 amino acids. DNA of the CDR3: TGTGCCAGCAGTTTATTATCCAGGGTTAATGAAAAACTGTTTTTT. Translation: CASSLLSRVNEKLFF.

This sequence joins TRBV30 and TRBJ1-2; 7 bases map to TRBD1. This CDR3 has 13 amino acids. After removal of 3 bases from V and 8 bases from J, the junction contained 9 bases not matched to a gene. Germline CDR1 reads GTSNPN; CDR2 reads SVGIG (reference sequence). The CDR3 protein is CAWRGTDLGGYTF. CDR3 DNA sequence: TGTGCCTGGAGGGGGACAGACCTGGGAGGCTACACCTTC.

The rearrangement uses TRBV5-6 and TRBJ2-1; TRBD2 is a possible D gene (6 bases). Germline CDR1 is SGHDT and CDR2 is YYEEEE. CDR3 length: 14 residues. V lost 6 bases and J 2 bases, leaving 12 bases between the germline ends. The CDR3 DNA follows: TGTGCCAGCACCGGGACTCATACCTACAATGAGCAGTTCTTC. Its protein is CASTGTHTYNEQFF. The variable domain in full, with the rest retrieved from reference TRBV5-6 and TRBJ2-1, is DAGVTQSPTHLIKTRGQQVTLRCSPKSGHDTVSWYQQALGQGPQFIFQYYEEEERQRGNFPDRFSGHQFPNYSSELNVNALLLGDSALYLCASTGTHTYNEQFFGPGTRLTVL.

The genes are TRBV9 and TRBJ1-6; 7 positions match TRBD1. CDR3 length: 15 amino acids. J was trimmed by 5 bases and V by 3 bases; bases with no gene match: 5. Germline V gives CDR1 SGDLS, CDR2 YYNGEE. CDR3 nucleotide sequence: TGTGCCAGCAGCGCCGGGACAGTTAATAATTCACCCCTCCACTTT. The encoded protein is CASSAGTVNNSPLHF. The full variable domain, rest sourced from reference TRBV9 and TRBJ1-6, is DSGVTQTPKHLITATGQRVTLRCSPRSGDLSVYWYQQSLDQGLQFLIQYYNGEERAKGNILERFSAQQFPDLHSELNLSSLELGDSALYFCASSAGTVNNSPLHFGNGTRLTVT.

In this sample, this clone turned up a few times. This chain uses TRBV29-1 with TRBJ2-2, with 8 nucleotides matching TRBD1. With V trimmed by 0 bases and J by 1 base, 1 base remained unmatched. This CDR3 spans 15 amino acids. CDR1 and CDR2 (germline): SQVTM, ANQGSEA. CDR3 in amino acids: CSVEDGTGNTGELFF. DNA of the CDR3: TGCAGCGTTGAAGACGGGACAGGGAACACCGGGGAGCTGTTTTTT.

V is TRBV14 and J is TRBJ1-5; 7 bases align to TRBD1. The germline V gene has CDR1 SGHDN and CDR2 FVKESK. This CDR3 region has 13 residues. V dropped 8 bases and J dropped 5; count of bases not matched to a gene: 6. The CDR3 bases are TGTGCCAGCTTAGACAGGGTCTATCAGCCCCAGCATTTT. This sequence encodes CASLDRVYQPQHF.

CDR3: CASSYYSGRFNTGELFF. In nucleotides, the CDR3 is TGTGCCAGCAGTTACTATAGCGGGAGGTTCAACACCGGGGAGCTGTTTTTT. V and J are TRBV28 and TRBJ2-2; 10 nucleotides agree with TRBD2. The germline V gene has CDR1 MDHEN and CDR2 SYDVKM. The CDR3 length is 17 residues. The junction had 7 bases not matched to a gene; V was cut back by 4 bases and J by 2 bases. The complete variable domain, with remaining parts taken from reference TRBV28 and TRBJ2-2, reads DVKVTQSSRYLVKRTGEKVFLECVQDMDHENMFWYRQDPGLGLRLIYFSYDVKMKEKGDIPEGYSVSREKKERFSLILESASTNQTSMYLCASSYYSGRFNTGELFFGEGSRLTVL.

This rearrangement joins TRBV3-1 (or the pseudogene TRBV3-2) to TRBJ1-2; D remains unclear. CDR3 size: 14 residues. Trimming took off 2 bases at V and 4 bases at J, with 11 bases between the two ends. Per germline, CDR1 LGHDT and CDR2 YNNKEL (reference sequence). The DNA of the CDR3 is TGTGCCAGCAGCCAACCTGGGCGGAGCTATGGCTACACCTTC. Protein product: CASSQPGRSYGYTF.

The chain couples TRBV29-1 to TRBJ1-2; 9 positions match TRBD1. CDR3 length: 13 amino acids. Trimming cost V 7 bases and J 4 bases; bases outside gene matches: 7. Germline-derived CDR1 and CDR2 are SQVTM and ANQGSEA. The CDR3 bases are TGCAGCGGGGGGGACAGGGCTGGCTATGGCTACACCTTC. Protein sequence: CSGGDRAGYGYTF.

The CDR3 sequence is CASRTNSYEKLFF. Here the CDR3 DNA reads TGTGCCAGCAGAACTAACAGTTATGAAAAACTGTTTTTT. V usage is TRBV2 and J usage is TRBJ1-4; no clear D. CDR1 SNHLY and CDR2 FYNNEI come from the germline V gene. Trimming left V 6 bases short and J 6 bases short, with 11 bases between. The CDR3 is 13 residues long.

The CDR3 coding sequence is TGTGCCAGCAGCCCCGGGACAGGGGGTTTCGATGGCTACACCTTC. Translating gives CASSPGTGGFDGYTF. The genes are TRBV9 and TRBJ1-2; TRBD1 matches at 11 bases. CDR1 SGDLS and CDR2 YYNGEE come from the germline V gene. V was pared by 4 bases and J by 6 bases, with 8 bases of the junction left unmatched. The CDR3 is made up of 15 amino acids.